The next 10 T cell receptor beta chains were all read from a single sample in a study of blood T cell repertoires in COVID-19. The repertoire was sequenced with immunoSEQ multiplex PCR; TCRdb's copy has only in-frame clones and lacks some. The sample lists 100,000 or so clones; roughly 85% were seen once. Source material: PBMCs or T cells enriched from blood (not recorded which). The receptors were sampled from a woman between 50 and 59 years old who had recovered from COVID-19.

The chain uses TRBV14 and TRBJ1-1; D possibly corresponds to TRBD1 (6 bases). The CDR3 extends over 20 amino acids. V lost 4 bases, J lost 0 bases, and 27 bases lay in between. Germline-derived CDR1 and CDR2 are SGHDN and FVKESK. The CDR3 coding sequence is TGTGCCAGCAGCCTATTAAATCACCCTGAGACAGGACGGATGAACACTGAAGCTTTCTTT. Translated: CASSLLNHPETGRMNTEAFF.

The V gene is TRBV19, the J gene TRBJ1-5; TRBD1 matches 9 bases. The trim removed 7 bases at V and 7 bases at J, leaving 11 bases unmatched. The CDR3 totals 15 residues. Germline CDR1 LNHDA, CDR2 SQIVND (reference sequence). CDR3 sequence: CASTPGTGNRQPQHF. Here the CDR3 DNA reads TGTGCCAGTACCCCAGGGACAGGGAATCGGCAGCCCCAGCATTTT.

The V and J genes are TRBV6-5 and TRBJ1-3; TRBD1 aligns across 8 bases. This CDR3 is 13 amino acids long. With V trimmed by 8 bases and J by 4 bases, 4 bases remained unmatched. CDR1 is MNHEY and CDR2 is SVGAGI in the germline V gene. CDR3 loop: CASGDRQGNTIYF. CDR3 DNA: TGTGCCAGCGGGGACAGGCAAGGAAACACCATATATTTT.

The rearrangement joins TRBV19 to TRBJ2-2; D call uncertain. Looked up from germline, CDR1 is LNHDA and CDR2 is SQIVND (reference sequence). This CDR3 is built from 14 residues. V shed 4 bases and J shed 6 bases, with 12 bases lying between them. This chain's CDR3 is CASSTQPSPGELFF. CDR3 nucleotides: TGTGCCAGTAGTACGCAACCGAGCCCCGGGGAGCTGTTTTTT.

This clone appeared a single time. The rearrangement joins TRBV28 to TRBJ1-2; TRBD1 matches at 7 bases. CDR1 MDHEN and CDR2 SYDVKM come from the germline V gene. The CDR3 covers 15 residues. Trimming took 5 bases from V and 0 from J; bases not matched to a gene: 6. CDR3 in DNA: TGTGCCAGCAGTCGGGACAGAGGACCTAACTATGGCTACACCTTC. It is translated as CASSRDRGPNYGYTF.

The chain is built from TRBV27 and TRBJ1-5, with 9 bases that match TRBD1. The germline V gene has CDR1 MNHEY and CDR2 SMNVEV (reference sequence). The trim removed 5 bases at V and 1 base at J, leaving 6 bases unmatched. The CDR3 runs 16 residues. In nucleotides, the CDR3 is TGTGCCAGCAGTCCTCGACAGGGGGGGAGCAATCAGCCCCAGCATTTT. Its protein product is CASSPRQGGSNQPQHF.

The sample holds one count of this clone. This sequence joins TRBV21-1 and TRBJ1-2; TRBD1, the table's D call, lacks a check against the DNA. TRBV21-1 is flagged as a pseudogene. The CDR3 totals 15 residues. The CDR3 protein is CASSKGQGLGHGYTF. As DNA, the CDR3 is TGTGCCAGCAGCAAAGGACAGGGGCTAGGGCATGGCTACACCTTC.

V and J are TRBV9 and TRBJ1-3, with D uncertain. CDR1 and CDR2 from the germline V gene are SGDLS and YYNGEE. V was trimmed by 1 base and J by 8 bases, leaving 10 bases between them. The CDR3 totals 13 residues. In nucleotides, the CDR3 is TGTGCCAGCAGCGTACTATCGAGTGACACCATATATTTT. This sequence encodes CASSVLSSDTIYF.

This clone was detected only a few times. The chain joins TRBV7-3 to TRBJ2-3; a weak D match, TRBD2 (7 bases). Germline CDR1 reads SGHTA; CDR2 reads FQGTGA. V lost 2 bases, J lost 4 bases, and 10 bases lay in between. The CDR3 contains 14 residues. CDR3 loop: CASSLRGGADTQYF. Written as DNA, the CDR3 is TGTGCCAGCAGCTTACGAGGGGGGGCAGATACGCAGTATTTT.

This chain uses TRBV19 with TRBJ1-5; D is unclear. Germline CDR1 and CDR2: LNHDA and SQIVND (reference sequence). This CDR3 has 18 residues. V lost 4 bases and J 0 bases, leaving 19 bases between the germline ends. The chain's CDR3 is CASSRDPTRPYSNQPQHF. CDR3 in DNA: TGTGCCAGTAGTAGAGATCCGACCAGGCCATATAGCAATCAGCCCCAGCATTTT.